This T cell receptor beta chain derives from a study of somatic mutations in cytotoxic T cells in rheumatoid arthritis. The CDR3 loop spans 14 amino acids. V was clipped by 8 bases and J by 3 bases; unmatched bases: 7. The germline CDR1 and CDR2 sequences are MNHEY and SMNVEV (reference sequence). Only in-frame clones appear in the TCRdb table, and some are missing; sequencing was by immunoSEQ multiplex PCR. Among about 21,000 clones listed, approximately 82% were seen once. General study results and limits: Patients with a largest CD8+ clone exceeding 20% of CD8+ cells numbered 8 of 65. The slightly lower representation of TRBV07 among rheumatoid arthritis patients did not undergo correction for multiple comparisons.

Of note for this clone: The antigen is not known.

The study pulled out CD4+ and CD8+ cells with positive magnetic bead selection and then checked their purity by flow cytometry. The sequence came from a man between 18 and 29 years old with rheumatoid arthritis. Sequencing was carried out using CD8+ T cells sorted from blood. The chain carries TRBV27 and TRBJ2-3, with 8 bases aligning to TRBD1. The CDR3 here is CASGWTGPTDTQYF. Written as DNA, the CDR3 is TGTGCCAGCGGCTGGACAGGGCCGACAGATACGCAGTATTTT.